This T cell receptor beta chain was identified in a study of T cell responses to AZD1222 COVID-19 vaccine. Study-wide findings and caveats: The study sampled repertoires only after the peak T cell response. When two AZD1222 doses had been given, Spike-specific TCR breadth and depth rose. The donor group comprised mostly white British people and more females; the analysis possibly underestimated clonal diversity. Baseline antibody screening turned up just a handful of seropositive AZD1222 recipients.

The CDR3 consists of 16 residues. The V gene lost 2 bases and the J gene lost 0 bases, with 11 bases spanning the gap. The germline V gene has CDR1 SGHRS and CDR2 YFSETQ. This clone was seen only once. Its antigen is not known. The data were produced by immunoSEQ multiplex PCR, yet TCRdb's version contains in-frame clones alone and is incomplete. The sample has around 20,000 clones; 75% to 85% are singletons. The V call is TRBV5-1, the J call TRBJ2-2; unclear D gene. The origin of this receptor is an adult who received the AZD1222 COVID-19 vaccine. The source material was peripheral blood, sampled 28 days after the second AZD1222 dose. CDR3 loop: CASSLRGIANTGELFF. The CDR3 DNA follows: TGCGCCAGCAGCTTACGCGGTATCGCGAACACCGGGGAGCTGTTTTTT. The whole variable domain, filled in from reference TRBV5-1 and TRBJ2-2, reads KAGVTQTPRYLIKTRGQQVTLSCSPISGHRSVSWYQQTPGQGLQFLFEYFSETQRNKGNFPGRFSGRQFSNSRSEMNVSTLELGDSALYLCASSLRGIANTGELFFGEGSRLTVL.